This T cell receptor (beta chain) came from a study of blood T cell repertoires in COVID-19. The overall study: Italy, Spain and the United States were the sources of the convalescent and acute COVID-19 samples. Sources were T cells, B-cell-depleted T cells, or PBMCs; the material itself was cDNA or gDNA.

Per the original methods: Quantification of nucleated cells was approximated via reference gene primer amplification. Sequenced by immunoSEQ multiplex PCR; TCRdb stores in-frame clones only, minus some. V, J and clone size are those of that table, while D and trimming were read from the DNA. The data contain over 85,000 clones, around 81% of them singletons. This TCR came from a woman in her sixties or seventies with acute or convalescent COVID-19. Sequencing used peripheral blood.

The CDR3 is CASSLDLGGNTEAFF. The CDR3, as DNA: TGTGCCAGCAGCTTAGACTTAGGGGGGAACACTGAAGCTTTCTTT. The J gene is TRBJ1-1, the V gene TRBV11-2, with a weak D call TRBD1 (6 bases). V was cut by 0 bases and J by 1 base, with 9 bases left in between. This CDR3 comprises 15 residues. Germline loops: CDR1 SGHAT, CDR2 FQNNGV.